The rows below give T cell receptor beta chains drawn from one sample of a study of CD8+ T cells in alopecia areata. TCRdb keeps only in-frame clones here, not all; method: immunoSEQ multiplex PCR. This table has about 140,000 clones, 45% to 60% appearing once. The starting material was CD4+ T cells sorted from blood, obtained at week 0. The receptors come from a human donor with alopecia areata. CDR3s include the opening cysteine and the closing phenylalanine or tryptophan. A D gene is named only where the DNA matches it firmly. Rows give clone size only sometimes, using once, few, many, or a class for an expanded clone.

TRBV10-3	TRBD2	TRBJ2-5	few	TGTGCCATCAGTGACTCAGCGGGAGCAGAGACCCAGTACTTC	CAISDSAGAETQYF
TRBV18	.	TRBJ2-7	.	TGTGCCAGCTCACCACTCGGAGGGATCTACGAGCAGTACTTC	CASSPLGGIYEQYF
TRBV2	TRBD2	TRBJ2-3	.	TGTGCCAGCAGTGAAACTAGCGGGAGGGGACAATACCACTATTTT	CASSETSGRGQYHYF
TRBV5-6	.	TRBJ1-5	few	TGTGCCAGCAGCTTAGCTGGGTACAATCAGCCCCAGCATTTT	CASSLAGYNQPQHF
TRBV4-2	.	TRBJ1-5	few	TGTGCCAGCAGCCAAGATCGGGGTTGGAATCAGCCCCAGCATTTT	CASSQDRGWNQPQHF
TRBV7-9	TRBD2	TRBJ2-5	.	TGTGCCAGCAGCTTAGATACGGGAGGGGGTCAAGAGACCCAGTACTTC	CASSLDTGGGQETQYF
TRBV5-1	.	TRBJ2-3	.	TGCGCCAGCAGCTTGGGATCCTTTTCAGATACGCAGTATTTT	CASSLGSFSDTQYF
TRBV29-1	TRBD2	TRBJ2-7	.	TGCAGCGTTATCCTAGGGCTAGCGGACCCCCTCGAGCAGTACTTC	CSVILGLADPLEQYF
TRBV7-9	.	TRBJ2-6	.	TGTGCCAGCACCCCTGGTGCGGCTGGGGCCAACGTCCTGACTTTC	CASTPGAAGANVLTF
TRBV4-3	.	TRBJ1-1	.	TGCGCCAGCAGCCACTCCGACAGACTGAACACTGAAGCTTTCTTT	CASSHSDRLNTEAFF
TRBV10-2	.	TRBJ1-5	.	TGCGCCAGCAGTGATCGGCGGGACCGCAATCAGCCCCAGCATTTT	CASSDRRDRNQPQHF
TRBV13	.	TRBJ1-2	.	TGTGCCAGCAGCTTACGGGACAACTATGGCTACACCTTC	CASSLRDNYGYTF
TRBV7-2	.	TRBJ1-2	.	TGTGCCAGTACCCTATTCGCTAACTATGGCTACACCTTC	CASTLFANYGYTF
TRBV2	.	TRBJ2-2	few	TGTGCCAGCAGTGGCCAGGGGCTTACCACCGGGGAGCTGTTTTTT	CASSGQGLTTGELFF
TRBV28	TRBD1	TRBJ2-6	few	TGTGCCAGCAGACTACAGGGGACCGGGGCCAACGTCCTGACTTTC	CASRLQGTGANVLTF
TRBV5-1	.	TRBJ2-2	few	TGCGCCAGCAGCTTGGAGGCAGTCAGGAACACCGGGGAGCTGTTTTTT	CASSLEAVRNTGELFF
TRBV28	TRBD1	TRBJ1-5	.	TGTGCCAGCAGCCCCCGGACAGGGATGGGCAATCAGCCCCAGCATTTT	CASSPRTGMGNQPQHF
TRBV29-1	TRBD1	TRBJ1-1	few	TGCAGCGCGGAGGGACAGACGAACACTGAAGCTTTCTTT	CSAEGQTNTEAFF
TRBV7-8	.	TRBJ1-5	.	TGTGCCAGCAGCTATACAGGCACCAATCAGCCCCAGCATTTT	CASSYTGTNQPQHF
TRBV30	.	TRBJ2-4	.	TGTGCCTTCCAAGGGTGGGACATTCAGTACTTC	CAFQGWDIQYF
TRBV5-6	.	TRBJ2-2	.	TGTGCCAGCAGCTTCTCAGTTGTCAGGGAGCTGTTTTTT	CASSFSVVRELFF
TRBV2	TRBD1	TRBJ2-2	.	TGTGCCAGCAGCGGCAGGGGGCTTGGAACCGGGGAGCTGTTTTTT	CASSGRGLGTGELFF
TRBV11-2	.	TRBJ2-5	.	TGTGCCAGCAGCTTAGGGATCAGCCGCGAGACCCAGTACTTC	CASSLGISRETQYF
TRBV29-1	.	TRBJ2-7	.	TGCAGCGTTGAAAGTGCCCATGCTCGGTACGAGCAGTACTTC	CSVESAHARYEQYF
TRBV30	.	TRBJ1-2	.	TGTGCCTCGGAGAGGAATTCTGGCGGCTACACCTTC	CASERNSGGYTF
TRBV29-1	.	TRBJ2-7	.	TGCAGCGTCCCGGGACCAGGGACCTACGAGCAGTACTTC	CSVPGPGTYEQYF
TRBV7-2	TRBD2	TRBJ2-4	few	TGTGCCAGCAGCTCGAACCCCGGGACTAGCGGATTGAACATTCAGTACTTC	CASSSNPGTSGLNIQYF
TRBV7-2	.	TRBJ1-1	.	TGTGCCAGCAGCCTACAGGGCTACACTGAAGCTTTCTTT	CASSLQGYTEAFF
TRBV25-1	TRBD1	TRBJ2-7	.	TGTGCCAGCAGTGAATATGGGACAGCCACCGGGCACGAGCAGTACTTC	CASSEYGTATGHEQYF
TRBV9	.	TRBJ2-2	.	TGTGCCAGCAGCGCCCATAGCGGTGGAACCGGGGAGCTGTTTTTT	CASSAHSGGTGELFF
TRBV30	TRBD2	TRBJ2-2	.	TGTGCCTGGAGCGCGCTAGCGGGAGGAAACACCGGGGAGCTGTTTTTT	CAWSALAGGNTGELFF
TRBV14	.	TRBJ2-2	.	TGTGCCAGCAGCGCCGGGACCGCGCGAAGGGAGCTGTTTTTT	CASSAGTARRELFF
TRBV25-1	.	TRBJ2-7	few	TGTGCCAGCAGTGCGGCCTCAGCGGGTAGCTCCTACGAGCAGTACTTC	CASSAASAGSSYEQYF
TRBV29-1	TRBD1	TRBJ2-7	.	TGCAGCGTCGGGGACAGGTTCTCCTACGAGCAGTACTTC	CSVGDRFSYEQYF
TRBV29-1	.	TRBJ2-3	many	TGCAGCGTTGGGGGCGGTACGCAGTATTTT	CSVGGGTQYF
TRBV5-4	.	TRBJ2-1	few	TGTGCCAGCAGCTTGATGAGCGGAAGAGCCTACAATGAGCAGTTCTTC	CASSLMSGRAYNEQFF
TRBV29-1	TRBD2	TRBJ2-1	.	TGCAGCGTAGGGAGGGACAATGAGCAGTTCTTC	CSVGRDNEQFF
TRBV28	TRBD2	TRBJ2-1	.	TGTGCCAGCAGTTCGCATTCTAGCGGGAGGCTCAATGAGCAGTTCTTC	CASSSHSSGRLNEQFF
TRBV29-1	.	TRBJ1-2	.	TGCAGCGTTGACCCAGGGGATTATGGCTACACCTTC	CSVDPGDYGYTF
TRBV30	.	TRBJ2-1	.	TGTGCCGGGAGCAGGGGGCTAGCGGGAAACAATGAGCAGTTCTTC	CAGSRGLAGNNEQFF
TRBV30	.	TRBJ1-2	few	TGTGCCTGGGGCCTCGGGGGGCGAAGGGGCTACACCTTC	CAWGLGGRRGYTF
TRBV7-2	.	TRBJ1-5	few	TGTGCCAGCAGCTTGGAGGGGAAAAGCAATCAGCCCCAGCATTTT	CASSLEGKSNQPQHF
TRBV7-2	TRBD1	TRBJ1-5	.	TGTGCCAGCAGCCTAACACGGGACAGGGGGCATCAGCCCCAGCATTTT	CASSLTRDRGHQPQHF
TRBV7-9	TRBD2	TRBJ2-3	few	TGTGCCAGCAGCCAACTGACCGGGGGGATCACAGATACGCAGTATTTT	CASSQLTGGITDTQYF
TRBV2	.	TRBJ1-2	.	TGTGCCAGCAGTGAAGGGGGGGGTGCCCTTGGCTACACCTTC	CASSEGGGALGYTF
TRBV27	.	TRBJ2-5	.	TGTGCCAGCAGTCCATCAGACTGGGGGACCCAGTACTTC	CASSPSDWGTQYF
TRBV20-1	.	TRBJ2-4	few	TGCAGTGCTAGAGGAAACATTCAGTACTTC	CSARGNIQYF
TRBV29-1	TRBD1	TRBJ2-2	.	TGCAGCGTACGGACAGGGGGTAACACCGGGGAGCTGTTTTTT	CSVRTGGNTGELFF
TRBV5-1	.	TRBJ2-5	.	TGCGCCAGCAGCTTGGCAGGGGTCGAGACCCAGTACTTC	CASSLAGVETQYF
TRBV29-1	TRBD2	TRBJ2-7	few	TGCAGCGTTGGCAGAGCGGGAGGGCCCGACGAGCAGTACTTC	CSVGRAGGPDEQYF
TRBV7-2	TRBD1	TRBJ2-5	.	TGTGCCAGCAGCTTAGAAGCAGGGGGCAGTAAGACCCAGTACTTC	CASSLEAGGSKTQYF
TRBV30	.	TRBJ2-2	.	TGTGCCTGGGGGCCGAACACCGGGGAGCTGTTTTTT	CAWGPNTGELFF
TRBV29-1	.	TRBJ2-7	.	TGCAGCGTTGAGGAATCCTACGAGCAGTACTTC	CSVEESYEQYF